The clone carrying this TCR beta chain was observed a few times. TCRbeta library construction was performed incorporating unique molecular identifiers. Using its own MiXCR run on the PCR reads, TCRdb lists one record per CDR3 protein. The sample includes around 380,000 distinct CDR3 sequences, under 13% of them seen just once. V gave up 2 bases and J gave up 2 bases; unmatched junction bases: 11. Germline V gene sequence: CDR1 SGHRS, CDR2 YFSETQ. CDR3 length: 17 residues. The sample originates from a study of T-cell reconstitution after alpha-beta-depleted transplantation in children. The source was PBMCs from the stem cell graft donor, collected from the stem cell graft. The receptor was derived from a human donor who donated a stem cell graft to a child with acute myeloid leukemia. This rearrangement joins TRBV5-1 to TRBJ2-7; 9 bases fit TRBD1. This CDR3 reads CASSFRDREKEPYEQYV. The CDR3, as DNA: TGCGCCAGCAGCTTCCGGGACAGGGAAAAGGAACCCTACGAGCAGTACGTC.